This T cell receptor beta chain emerged from a study of blood T cell repertoires in COVID-19. The overall study: Acute-phase and convalescent COVID-19 samples originated in the United States, Italy and Spain. T cells, B-cell-depleted T cells, or PBMCs supplied cDNA or gDNA.

As processed by the authors: Nucleated cell counts were estimated from reference gene primer amplification. Profiled with immunoSEQ multiplex PCR; TCRdb holds only in-frame clones, not every one. V and J calls and clone size are given by that table; D and trimming were obtained from the DNA. The repertoire has around 330,000 clones, 88% of them found once; the top ten carry under 4.5%. The germline CDR1 and CDR2 sequences are SGHTA and FQGTGA. The CDR3 spans 14 residues. V shed 3 bases, J shed 7 bases, and the junction held 4 bases outside the gene matches. This receptor was obtained from a woman aged 50 to 65 with active or convalescent COVID-19. Input material: peripheral blood. The chain uses TRBV7-3 and TRBJ2-1, with 9 bases matching TRBD2. DNA of the CDR3: TGTGCCAGCAGCTTCGGGACTAGCCGAAATGAGCAGTTCTTC. Protein product: CASSFGTSRNEQFF.